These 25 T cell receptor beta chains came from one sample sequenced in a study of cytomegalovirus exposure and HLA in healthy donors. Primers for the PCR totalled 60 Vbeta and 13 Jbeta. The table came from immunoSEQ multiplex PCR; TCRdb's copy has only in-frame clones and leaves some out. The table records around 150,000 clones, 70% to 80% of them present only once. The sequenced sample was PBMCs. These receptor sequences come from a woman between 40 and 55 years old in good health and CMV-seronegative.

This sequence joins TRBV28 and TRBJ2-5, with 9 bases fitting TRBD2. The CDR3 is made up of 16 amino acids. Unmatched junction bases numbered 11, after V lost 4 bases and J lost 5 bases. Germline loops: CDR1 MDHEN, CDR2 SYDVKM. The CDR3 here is CASSSPAAGGVETQYF. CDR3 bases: TGTGCCAGCAGTTCCCCGGCGGCGGGAGGGGTGGAGACCCAGTACTTC.

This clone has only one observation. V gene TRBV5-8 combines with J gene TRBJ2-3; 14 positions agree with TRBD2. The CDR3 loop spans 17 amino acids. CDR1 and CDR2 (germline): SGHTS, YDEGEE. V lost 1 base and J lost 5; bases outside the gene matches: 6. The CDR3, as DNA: TGTGCCAGCAGCTTGTGGGGACTAGCGGGAGACAAAGATACGCAGTATTTT. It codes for CASSLWGLAGDKDTQYF.

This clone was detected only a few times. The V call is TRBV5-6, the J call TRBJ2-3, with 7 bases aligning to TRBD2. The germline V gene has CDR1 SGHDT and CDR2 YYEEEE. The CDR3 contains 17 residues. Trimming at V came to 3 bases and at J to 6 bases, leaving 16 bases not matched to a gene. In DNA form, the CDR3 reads TGTGCCAGCAGCTCCCTCTCTAGCGGCCCCCGGGGGGATACGCAGTATTTT. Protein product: CASSSLSSGPRGDTQYF.

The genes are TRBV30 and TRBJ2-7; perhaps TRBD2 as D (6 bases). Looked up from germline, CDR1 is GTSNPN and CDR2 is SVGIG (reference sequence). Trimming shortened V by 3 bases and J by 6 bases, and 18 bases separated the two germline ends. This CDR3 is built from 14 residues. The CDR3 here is CAWRGGPGAVEQYF. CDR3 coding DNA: TGTGCCTGGAGGGGGGGACCTGGGGCGGTCGAGCAGTACTTC.

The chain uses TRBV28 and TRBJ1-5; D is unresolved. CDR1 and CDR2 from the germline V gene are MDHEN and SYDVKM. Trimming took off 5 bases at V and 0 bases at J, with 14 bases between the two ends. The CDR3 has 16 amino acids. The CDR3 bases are TGTGCCAGCAGTGTTACAGATTCGAATAGCAATCAGCCCCAGCATTTT. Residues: CASSVTDSNSNQPQHF.

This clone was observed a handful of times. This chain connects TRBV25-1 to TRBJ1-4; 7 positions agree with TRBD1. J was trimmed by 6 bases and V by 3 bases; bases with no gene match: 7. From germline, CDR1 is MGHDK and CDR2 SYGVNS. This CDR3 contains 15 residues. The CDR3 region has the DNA TGTGCCAGCAGTGACGGGACAGCGGCTCATGAAAAACTGTTTTTT. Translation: CASSDGTAAHEKLFF.

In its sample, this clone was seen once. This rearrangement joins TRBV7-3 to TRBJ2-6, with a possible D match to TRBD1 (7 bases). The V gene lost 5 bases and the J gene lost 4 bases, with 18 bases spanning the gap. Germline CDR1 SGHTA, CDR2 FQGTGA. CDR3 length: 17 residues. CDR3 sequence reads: CASSLRDSPLGANVLTF. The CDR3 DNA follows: TGTGCCAGCAGCCTGCGGGACAGCCCGTTGGGGGCCAACGTCCTGACTTTC.

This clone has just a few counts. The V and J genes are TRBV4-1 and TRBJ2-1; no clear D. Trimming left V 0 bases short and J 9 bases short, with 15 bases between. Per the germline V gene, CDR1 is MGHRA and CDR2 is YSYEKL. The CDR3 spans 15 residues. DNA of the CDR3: TGCGCCAGCAGCCAAGAGAGGTGGGTCTTAGCTGAGCAGTTCTTC. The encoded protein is CASSQERWVLAEQFF.

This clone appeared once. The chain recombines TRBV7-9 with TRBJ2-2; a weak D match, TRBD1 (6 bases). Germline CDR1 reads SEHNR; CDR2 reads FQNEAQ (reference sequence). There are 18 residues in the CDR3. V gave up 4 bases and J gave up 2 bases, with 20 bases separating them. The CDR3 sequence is CASSSDELTGINTGELFF. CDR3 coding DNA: TGTGCCAGCAGCTCAGACGAGCTGACAGGAATAAACACCGGGGAGCTGTTTTTT.

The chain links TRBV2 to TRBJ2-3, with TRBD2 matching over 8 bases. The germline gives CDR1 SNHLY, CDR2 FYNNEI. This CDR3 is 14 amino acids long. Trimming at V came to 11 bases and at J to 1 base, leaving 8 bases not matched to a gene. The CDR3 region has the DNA TGTGCCGCCCGGGAGGGCCAAGGCACAGATACGCAGTATTTT. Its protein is CAAREGQGTDTQYF.

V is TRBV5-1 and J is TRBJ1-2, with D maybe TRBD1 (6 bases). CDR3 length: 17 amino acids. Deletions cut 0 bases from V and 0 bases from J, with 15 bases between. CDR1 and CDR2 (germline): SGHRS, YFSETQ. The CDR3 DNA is TGCGCCAGCAGCTTGGGGTTTACAGGGTCCGCTAACTATGGCTACACCTTC. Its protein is CASSLGFTGSANYGYTF.

CDR3: CASSPGGGPNYGYTF. For the CDR3, the DNA is TGTGCCAGCTCACCGGGCGGGGGCCCTAACTATGGCTACACCTTC. The chain has TRBV18 and TRBJ1-2; TRBD1 might be the D (6 bases). Trimming cost V 3 bases and J 0 bases, with 11 bases left between them. From germline, CDR1 is KGHSH and CDR2 LQKENI. The CDR3 loop spans 15 amino acids.

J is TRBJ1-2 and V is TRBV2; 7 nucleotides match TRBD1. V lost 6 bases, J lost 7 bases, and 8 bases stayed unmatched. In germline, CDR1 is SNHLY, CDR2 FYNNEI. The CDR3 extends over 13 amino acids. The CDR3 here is CASRVGTASGYTF. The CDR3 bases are TGTGCCAGCAGGGTCGGGACAGCCAGTGGCTACACCTTC. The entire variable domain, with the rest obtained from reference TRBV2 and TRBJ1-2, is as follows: EPEVTQTPSHQVTQMGQEVILRCVPISNHLYFYWYRQILGQKVEFLVSFYNNEISEKSEIFDDQFSVERPDGSNFTLKIRSTKLEDSAMYFCASRVGTASGYTFGSGTRLTVV.

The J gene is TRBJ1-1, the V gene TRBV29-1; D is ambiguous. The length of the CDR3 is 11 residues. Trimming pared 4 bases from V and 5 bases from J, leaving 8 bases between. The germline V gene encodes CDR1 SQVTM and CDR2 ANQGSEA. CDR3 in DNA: TGCAGCGTTGTCGGGGAGACTGAAGCTTTCTTT. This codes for CSVVGETEAFF.

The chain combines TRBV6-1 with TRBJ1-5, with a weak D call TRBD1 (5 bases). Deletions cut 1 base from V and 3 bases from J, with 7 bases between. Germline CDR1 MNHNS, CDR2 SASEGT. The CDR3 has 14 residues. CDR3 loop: CASSEGQFNQPQHF. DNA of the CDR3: TGTGCCAGCAGTGAAGGACAGTTCAATCAGCCCCAGCATTTT.

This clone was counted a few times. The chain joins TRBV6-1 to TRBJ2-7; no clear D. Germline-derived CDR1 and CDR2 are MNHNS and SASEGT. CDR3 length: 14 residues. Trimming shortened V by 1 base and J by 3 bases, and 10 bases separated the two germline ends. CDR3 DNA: TGTGCCAGCAGTGAAGGGCGGTCCCTCTACGAGCAGTACTTC. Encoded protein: CASSEGRSLYEQYF.

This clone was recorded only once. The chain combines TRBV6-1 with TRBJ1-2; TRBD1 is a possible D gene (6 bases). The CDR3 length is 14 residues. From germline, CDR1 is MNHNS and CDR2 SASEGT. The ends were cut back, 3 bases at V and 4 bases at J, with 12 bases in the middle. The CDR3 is CASSDAGAGYGYTF. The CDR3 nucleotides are TGTGCCAGCAGTGACGCAGGGGCTGGCTATGGCTACACCTTC.

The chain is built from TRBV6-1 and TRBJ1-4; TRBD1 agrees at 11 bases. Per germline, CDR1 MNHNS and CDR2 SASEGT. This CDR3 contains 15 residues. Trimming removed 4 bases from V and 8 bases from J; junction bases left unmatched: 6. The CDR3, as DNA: TGTGCCAGCAGTGGAGGACAGGGGGCAAACGAAAAACTGTTTTTT. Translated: CASSGGQGANEKLFF.

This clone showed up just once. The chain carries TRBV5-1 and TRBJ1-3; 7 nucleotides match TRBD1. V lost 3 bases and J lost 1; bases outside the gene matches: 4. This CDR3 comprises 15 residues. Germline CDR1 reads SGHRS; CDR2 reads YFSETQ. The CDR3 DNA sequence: TGCGCCAGCAGCTCCGCAGGGGGGTCTGGAAACACCATATATTTT. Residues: CASSSAGGSGNTIYF.

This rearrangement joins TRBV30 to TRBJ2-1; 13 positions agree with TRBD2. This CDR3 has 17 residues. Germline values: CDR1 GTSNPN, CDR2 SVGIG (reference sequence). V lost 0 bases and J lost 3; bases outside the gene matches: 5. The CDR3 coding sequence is TGTGCCTGGAGTGTAAGCCGGACTAGCGGGAGCTACAATGAGCAGTTCTTC. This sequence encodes CAWSVSRTSGSYNEQFF.

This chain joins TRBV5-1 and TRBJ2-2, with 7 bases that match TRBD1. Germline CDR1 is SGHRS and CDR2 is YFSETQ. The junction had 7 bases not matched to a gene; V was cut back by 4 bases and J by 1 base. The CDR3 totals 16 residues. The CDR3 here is CASSTGQLLNTGELFF. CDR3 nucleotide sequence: TGCGCCAGCAGCACGGGACAGCTACTGAACACCGGGGAGCTGTTTTTT.

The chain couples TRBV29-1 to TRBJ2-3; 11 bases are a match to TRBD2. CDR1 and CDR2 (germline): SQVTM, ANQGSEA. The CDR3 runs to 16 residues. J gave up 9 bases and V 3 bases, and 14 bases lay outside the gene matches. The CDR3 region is CSVEAPATSGRRTQYF. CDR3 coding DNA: TGCAGCGTTGAGGCGCCCGCTACTAGCGGGAGACGCACGCAGTATTTT.

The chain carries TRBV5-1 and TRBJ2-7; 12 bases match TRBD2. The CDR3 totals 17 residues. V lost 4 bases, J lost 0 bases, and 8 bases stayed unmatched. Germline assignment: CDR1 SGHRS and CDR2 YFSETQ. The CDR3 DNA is TGCGCCAGCAGCCCCCTAGCGGGAGGGCCTGGCTCCTACGAGCAGTACTTC. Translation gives CASSPLAGGPGSYEQYF.

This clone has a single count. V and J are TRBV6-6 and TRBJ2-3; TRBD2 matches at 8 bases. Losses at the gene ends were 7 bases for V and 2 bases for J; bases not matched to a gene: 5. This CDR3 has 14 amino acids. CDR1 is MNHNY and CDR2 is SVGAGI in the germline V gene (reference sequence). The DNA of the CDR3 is TGTGCCAGCATACCGGGGGGGCTCACAGATACGCAGTATTTT. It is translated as CASIPGGLTDTQYF.

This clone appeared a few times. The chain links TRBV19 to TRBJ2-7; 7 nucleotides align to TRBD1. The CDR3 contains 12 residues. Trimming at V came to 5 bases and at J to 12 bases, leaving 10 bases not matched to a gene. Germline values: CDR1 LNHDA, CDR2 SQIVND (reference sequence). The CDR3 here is CASSSQGQVPYF. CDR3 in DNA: TGTGCCAGTAGTTCGCAAGGACAGGTTCCGTACTTC.